This TCR beta chain was recorded in a study of OX40 agonist ivuxolimab in advanced cancers. Study-wide context: Ivuxolimab was a fully human IgG2 agonistic monoclonal antibody targeting the costimulatory receptor OX40 (CD134). The paper describes the monotherapy dose-escalation part (N ≈ 50 patients) of the phase I trial of ivuxolimab. Partial responses occurred in three dose-escalation patients, of whom one had hepatocellular carcinoma and two had cutaneous melanoma. Intravenous ivuxolimab was administered to patients every 2 weeks at six dose levels: 0.01, 0.1, 0.3, 1.5, 3 and 10 mg/kg. A male proportion of 75% to 85% and a mean age of approximately 58 years, ranging from about 23 to 90, were recorded for the dose-escalation cohort. Patients were allowed to have had prior anti-PD-1, anti-PD-L1 or anti-CTLA-4 therapy, and approximately 40% of the dose-escalation patients had previously received checkpoint inhibitors. Peripheral TCRbeta sequencing aimed to test whether ivuxolimab altered TCR sequence diversity and caused clonal T-cell expansion. Of the roughly 52 patients in dose escalation, 19 had hepatocellular carcinoma, some 15 had melanoma, 9 had renal cell carcinoma and 9 had head and neck cancer. Summary of the overall study and its limitations: In the 0.1-3.0 mg/kg groups, partial responders had among the lowest normalized peripheral clonal expansion, particularly in CD8+ T cells. Which antigens the clonally expanded peripheral T cells were specific for was not determined. After ivuxolimab, expanded clones were on average more numerous among CD8+ T cells than among CD4+ T cells. Low levels of normalized T-cell clonal expansion were also seen in some patients who did not respond. Clonal expansion of both CD4+ and CD8+ blood T cells was observed from baseline to week 6 at doses 0.1 to 3.0 mg/kg.

Concerning this clone itself: Its antigen is not yet known. No base quality values were provided; no much bigger clone lies one nucleotide off.

Patients with a history of autoimmune disease or receiving systemic immunosuppression were excluded from the trial. Peripheral blood for TCR sequencing was drawn from every dose cohort at baseline, at cycle 4 day 1 and at cycle 7 day 1. The samples were taken from a phase I, first-in-human, multicenter, open-label dose-escalation trial of ivuxolimab. Adults with locally advanced or metastatic melanoma, renal cell carcinoma, hepatocellular carcinoma or head and neck squamous cell carcinoma were enrolled in the trial. Before TCR sequencing, CD4+ and CD8+ T cells were separately sorted from peripheral blood. To sequence the TCRbeta CDR3 region, genomic DNA was isolated from the sorted cells. The immunoSEQ Assay was used to sequence the TCRbeta CDR3 regions. TCRdb holds this immuneACCESS table with in-frame rearrangements only. Some clones are missing; in checked studies, unresolved V genes explain under half, and the rest has no known cause. This sample holds fewer than 70,000 clones; roughly 82% were observed only once. Clones ranked in the top ten supply roughly 6.3% of the sample.

Trimming takes 6 bases from V and 0 bases from J, and the germline ends sit 12 bases apart. Taken from cysteine to phenylalanine, the CDR3 has 14 residues. The sequence is cut down to CDR3 DNA, 42 bases in frame from base 1. The germline V gene encodes CDR1 SGHRS and CDR2 YFSETQ. The source material was CD4+ or CD8+ T cells sorted from blood, sampled in a trial of the OX40 agonist ivuxolimab. This TCR derives from an adult with an advanced solid tumor such as melanoma, head and neck, liver or kidney cancer. The sequence is built from TRBV5-1 and TRBJ1-1; a weak D assignment points to TRBD1 (5 bases agree). The CDR3: CASKTDVMNTEAFF. The nucleotides are TGCGCCAGCAAGACAGATGTCATGAACACTGAAGCTTTCTTT. Outside the CDR3, residues come from the reference TRBV5-1 and TRBJ1-1 proteins, so the full variable domain is: KAGVTQTPRYLIKTRGQQVTLSCSPISGHRSVSWYQQTPGQGLQFLFEYFSETQRNKGNFPGRFSGRQFSNSRSEMNVSTLELGDSALYLCASKTDVMNTEAFFGQGTRLTVV.